These 23 T cell receptor beta chains share one sample of origin, sequenced in a study of neurological immune-mediated disorders. Each CDR3 protein is one row after TCRdb ran MiXCR on the 5' RACE reads. This table holds 80,000 or so distinct CDR3 sequences, approximately 9.4% found once. Material: PBMCs. These receptors originate from a middle-aged man in good health.

This clonotype was found many times. This rearrangement joins TRBV6-2 or TRBV6-3 to TRBJ1-1, with D perhaps matching TRBD1 (5 bases). The CDR3 sequence is 13 residues long. Trimming took 5 bases from V and 5 from J, leaving 12 bases between them. Germline V CDR1 and CDR2: MNHEY, SVGEGT. DNA for the CDR3: TGTGCCAGCAGTCCATCAGGGTTAACTGAAGCTTTCTTT. Protein product: CASSPSGLTEAFF.

This clonotype was observed at least ten times. This rearrangement joins TRBV20-1 to TRBJ2-3; 11 bases map to TRBD1. This CDR3 is built from 14 residues. Trimming removed 4 bases from V and 4 bases from J; junction bases left unmatched: 4. Germline lookup yields CDR1 DFQATT and CDR2 SNEGSKA (reference sequence). The CDR3 is CSAIGQGAADTQYF. The CDR3 bases are TGCAGTGCTATCGGACAGGGGGCAGCAGATACGCAGTATTTT.

V gene TRBV3-1 combines with J gene TRBJ1-1; D remains unclear. Per the germline V gene, CDR1 is LGHDT and CDR2 is YNNKEL (reference sequence). With 3 bases removed from V and 0 bases from J, the gap between germline ends came to 5 bases. The CDR3 covers 13 residues. The DNA for the CDR3 is TGTGCCAGCAGCCATGGGGTGAACACTGAAGCTTTCTTT. This sequence encodes CASSHGVNTEAFF.

In its sample, this clonotype was seen many times. The rearrangement joins TRBV12-3 or TRBV12-4 to TRBJ2-2; 8 bases line up with TRBD1. The CDR3 sequence is 16 residues long. V gave up 5 bases and J gave up 1 base; unmatched junction bases: 6. The DNA for the CDR3 is TGTGCCAGCAGTACGTCCGGGACAGGGAACACCGGGGAGCTGTTTTTT. Its protein product is CASSTSGTGNTGELFF.

This clonotype was seen many times. The chain uses TRBV12-3 or TRBV12-4 and TRBJ1-4, with 8 bases lining up with TRBD1. V dropped 4 bases and J dropped 6; count of bases not matched to a gene: 7. This CDR3 has 15 residues. Here the CDR3 reads CASSWARGRHEKLFF. In DNA, the CDR3 is TGTGCCAGCAGTTGGGCCAGGGGGCGACATGAAAAACTGTTTTTT.

This clonotype was recorded many times. V usage is TRBV7-7 and J usage is TRBJ2-3; D remains ambiguous. The V gene's germline CDR1 is SSHAT and CDR2 FNYEAQ (reference sequence). V gave up 2 bases and J gave up 5 bases, with 14 bases separating them. The CDR3 is 15 amino acids. The CDR3 sequence is CASSLSFENGDTQYF. CDR3 DNA sequence: TGTGCCAGCAGCTTAAGTTTCGAAAACGGAGATACGCAGTATTTT.

This clonotype was counted many times. The chain employs TRBV7-2 and TRBJ2-5; D might be TRBD1 (5 bases). The germline CDR1 and CDR2 sequences are SGHTA and FQGNSA. Trimming cost V 3 bases and J 4 bases, with 12 bases left between them. The CDR3 spans 14 residues. The CDR3 is CASSFSGSGETQYF. Here the CDR3 DNA reads TGTGCCAGCAGCTTCTCAGGGTCCGGAGAGACCCAGTACTTC.

This clonotype has a count of ten or more. The chain is built from TRBV12-3 or TRBV12-4 and TRBJ2-6; 7 positions match TRBD1. The CDR3 is 17 amino acids. Trimming at V came to 2 bases and at J to 2 bases, leaving 6 bases not matched to a gene. CDR3 amino acids: CASSLNRGSTGANVLTF. The DNA for the CDR3 is TGTGCCAGCAGTTTAAACAGGGGTTCGACTGGGGCCAACGTCCTGACTTTC.

The sample holds many counts of this clonotype. V usage is TRBV5-1 and J usage is TRBJ1-5, with 9 bases aligning to TRBD1. This CDR3 contains 17 residues. Trimming took 7 bases from V and 2 from J; bases not matched to a gene: 13. Germline CDR1 reads SGHRS; CDR2 reads YFSETQ. This CDR3 is CASSPGQGPIGNQPQHF. CDR3 nucleotides: TGCGCCAGCTCCCCGGGACAGGGCCCGATCGGCAATCAGCCCCAGCATTTT.

This clonotype was seen many times. The chain employs TRBV20-1 and TRBJ1-6, with 7 bases lining up with TRBD1. The CDR3 is 15 residues long. The V gene's germline CDR1 is DFQATT and CDR2 SNEGSKA (reference sequence). V was pared by 2 bases and J by 3 bases, with 4 bases of the junction left unmatched. CDR3 nucleotide sequence: TGCAGTGCTAGATACCCAGGGGGCTATAATTCACCCCTCCACTTT. It yields the protein CSARYPGGYNSPLHF.

This clonotype was picked up many times. This chain connects TRBV12-3 or TRBV12-4 to TRBJ2-1; 7 bases line up with TRBD1. CDR3 length equals 15 residues. The V and J ends lost 6 bases and 7 bases, in that order; junction bases with no gene match: 12. The CDR3 sequence is CASSPDRAGKNEQFF. CDR3 DNA: TGTGCCAGCAGCCCTGACAGGGCAGGTAAGAATGAGCAGTTCTTC.

This clonotype was counted ten times or more. The chain combines TRBV20-1 with TRBJ1-2; D is undetermined. V dropped 6 bases and J dropped 7 bases, with 15 bases sitting between them. CDR1 is DFQATT and CDR2 is SNEGSKA in the germline V gene (reference sequence). The CDR3 covers 12 residues. CDR3 DNA sequence: TGCAGTGCCAGGACCTCAGGTCTTGGCTACACCTTC. It encodes CSARTSGLGYTF.

CDR3 nucleotides: TGTGCCAGCAGCTTGGGGACTCACGCTCGGGAAAAACTGTTTTTT. It encodes CASSLGTHAREKLFF. This sequence joins TRBV5-8 and TRBJ1-4; D not certain. The germline V and J ends were trimmed by 0 bases and 8 bases, with 14 bases remaining between them. The CDR3 is made up of 15 amino acids. Germline CDR1 reads SGHTS; CDR2 reads YDEGEE.

This clonotype was observed many times. V gene TRBV6-2 or TRBV6-3 combines with J gene TRBJ1-5; D is perhaps TRBD1 (5 bases). V shed 7 bases and J shed 5 bases, with 12 bases lying between them. The germline gives CDR1 MNHEY, CDR2 SVGEGT. There are 13 residues in the CDR3. The CDR3 loop is CASNLWDDQPQHF. The CDR3 nucleotides read TGTGCCAGCAACCTTTGGGACGATCAGCCCCAGCATTTT.

V gene TRBV7-2 combines with J gene TRBJ2-3; weak D call: TRBD1 (6 bases). Germline assignment: CDR1 SGHTA and CDR2 FQGNSA. The CDR3 has 15 residues. Trimming cost V 2 bases and J 4 bases, with 13 bases left between them. CDR3 coding DNA: TGTGCCAGCAGCTTATTCACAGGGTTTTCAGATACGCAGTATTTT. Its translation: CASSLFTGFSDTQYF. The full variable domain, in which reference TRBV7-2 and TRBJ2-3 provide the parts outside the CDR3, is GAGVSQSPSNKVTEKGKDVELRCDPISGHTALYWYRQSLGQGLEFLIYFQGNSAPDKSGLPSDRFSAERTGGSVSTLTIQRTQQEDSAVYLCASSLFTGFSDTQYFGPGTRLTVL.

This clonotype was recorded many times. The rearrangement uses TRBV5-1 and TRBJ2-7; 7 bases line up with TRBD2. Germline assignment: CDR1 SGHRS and CDR2 YFSETQ. This CDR3 contains 15 residues. The V gene end was trimmed by 3 bases and the J gene end by 1 base; junction bases not matched to a gene: 7. CDR3 protein: CASSWEGTGSYEQYF. DNA of the CDR3: TGCGCCAGCAGCTGGGAGGGTACCGGGTCCTACGAGCAGTACTTC. The entire variable domain, with the rest obtained from reference TRBV5-1 and TRBJ2-7, is as follows: KAGVTQTPRYLIKTRGQQVTLSCSPISGHRSVSWYQQTPGQGLQFLFEYFSETQRNKGNFPGRFSGRQFSNSRSEMNVSTLELGDSALYLCASSWEGTGSYEQYFGPGTRLTVT.

This clonotype was counted many times. The rearrangement joins TRBV5-1 to TRBJ2-7; the match to TRBD2 covers 8 bases. The V gene end was trimmed by 2 bases and the J gene end by 2 bases; junction bases not matched to a gene: 6. This CDR3 has 15 amino acids. Germline CDR1 is SGHRS and CDR2 is YFSETQ. CDR3 loop: CASSLSGGLAYEQYF. The CDR3 DNA follows: TGCGCCAGCAGCTTATCGGGGGGGCTCGCCTACGAGCAGTACTTC.

This clonotype was seen repeatedly, ten times or more. The gene calls are TRBV7-9 and TRBJ1-2, with a possible D match to TRBD1 (5 bases). V was shortened by 3 bases and J by 7 bases, with 18 bases between the two germline ends. CDR1 is SEHNR, CDR2 FQNEAQ, per germline (reference sequence). CDR3 size: 15 residues. CDR3 residues: CASSLVVGASGGYTF. DNA of the CDR3: TGTGCCAGCAGCTTGGTTGTTGGGGCTTCCGGTGGCTACACCTTC.

This clonotype was counted many times. The V gene is TRBV12-3 or TRBV12-4, the J gene TRBJ2-5, with D hard to call. The CDR3 sequence is 13 residues long. V was shortened by 1 base and J by 4 bases, with 7 bases between the two germline ends. The CDR3 spells CASSLGFAETQYF. As DNA, the CDR3 is TGTGCCAGCAGTTTAGGGTTCGCAGAGACCCAGTACTTC.

As to this clonotype: This CDR3 fails to terminate in the conserved phenylalanine or tryptophan, so it likely reflects a read error. J is TRBJ2-1 and V is TRBV29-1; maybe TRBD1 (6 bases). The germline V gene encodes CDR1 SQVTM and CDR2 ANQGSEA. The CDR3 loop spans 13 amino acids. The germline V and J ends were trimmed by 3 bases and 5 bases, with 11 bases remaining between them. The CDR3, as DNA: TGCAGCGTTGACACAGGGTCTAACAATGAGCAGTTCTTA. It translates to CSVDTGSNNEQFL.

This clonotype showed up many times. This chain joins TRBV6-2 or TRBV6-3 and TRBJ1-5; D is possibly TRBD1 (6 bases). CDR1 is MNHEY and CDR2 is SVGEGT in the germline V gene. V was shortened by 10 bases and J by 3 bases, with 13 bases between the two germline ends. This CDR3 is 13 amino acids long. In nucleotides, the CDR3 is TGTGCCATGGGGGCAGATTTCAATCAGCCCCAGCATTTT. Translated, it gives CAMGADFNQPQHF.

This clonotype was counted at least ten times. The chain joins TRBV4-2 to TRBJ2-1; 13 bases are a match to TRBD2. Germline-derived CDR1 and CDR2 are LGHNA and YNFKEQ. With 1 base clipped from V and 7 bases from J, the junction kept 7 bases outside the gene matches. The CDR3 runs 17 residues. The CDR3 DNA is TGTGCCAGCAGCCAAGCAGGAACTAGCGGGAGGGTGAATGAGCAGTTCTTC. Residues: CASSQAGTSGRVNEQFF.

At least ten counts were recorded for this clonotype. The chain joins TRBV5-1 to TRBJ1-2, with a weak D call TRBD1 (5 bases). The CDR3 length is 13 residues. V shed 2 bases and J shed 4 bases, with 9 bases lying between them. Germline loops: CDR1 SGHRS, CDR2 YFSETQ. The CDR3 coding sequence is TGCGCCAGCAGCTTCCAGGGAGGCTATGGCTACACCTTC. It yields the protein CASSFQGGYGYTF.